The rows below give T cell receptor beta chains drawn from one sample of a study of OX40 agonist ivuxolimab in advanced cancers. Data came from immunoSEQ multiplex PCR; TCRdb stores just in-frame clones and leaves some out. The repertoire holds roughly 80,000 clones, with 75% to 90% as singletons. Here the sequenced sample was CD4+ or CD8+ T cells sorted from blood, taken in a trial of the OX40 agonist ivuxolimab. These TCRs come from an adult with an advanced solid tumor such as melanoma, head and neck, liver or kidney cancer. Both conserved end residues are trimmed from each CDR3. Fields, in order: V gene, J gene, CDR3 protein.

v_call: TRBV25-1; j_call: TRBJ1-1; cdr3_aa: ASGNGNTEAF
v_call: TRBV2; j_call: TRBJ2-4; cdr3_aa: ASSADRVAKNIQY
v_call: TRBV6-6; j_call: TRBJ2-7; cdr3_aa: ASSRGDYEQY
v_call: TRBV19; j_call: TRBJ2-1; cdr3_aa: ASSIVGGTGFEQF
v_call: TRBV6-1; j_call: TRBJ2-1; cdr3_aa: ASSESQAGKDEQF
v_call: TRBV27; j_call: TRBJ2-1; cdr3_aa: ASCPQGLLGEQF
v_call: TRBV10-2; j_call: TRBJ1-2; cdr3_aa: ASAWALANYGYT
v_call: TRBV7-8; j_call: TRBJ2-2; cdr3_aa: ASSQGTTNTGELF
v_call: TRBV12-5; j_call: TRBJ2-1; cdr3_aa: ASGSSLAGSYNEQF
v_call: TRBV6-1; j_call: TRBJ2-1; cdr3_aa: ASRQLDEQF
v_call: TRBV15; j_call: TRBJ1-4; cdr3_aa: ATSRDSGGGNEKLF
v_call: TRBV23-1; j_call: TRBJ1-4; cdr3_aa: ASRSGTGWFLVTNEKLF
v_call: TRBV28; j_call: TRBJ2-6; cdr3_aa: ASSPHSVGANVLT
v_call: TRBV5-1; j_call: TRBJ2-1; cdr3_aa: ASSLTAGTGNNEQF
v_call: TRBV5-1; j_call: TRBJ2-3; cdr3_aa: ASSLVGQGTTDTQY
v_call: TRBV5-1; j_call: TRBJ2-5; cdr3_aa: ASQSGTGGETQY
v_call: TRBV7-6; j_call: TRBJ2-1; cdr3_aa: ASSLLSTNNEQF
v_call: TRBV6-4; j_call: TRBJ2-3; cdr3_aa: ASSDTGVTDTQY
v_call: TRBV5-4; j_call: TRBJ1-2; cdr3_aa: ASSPSGRRSYGYT
v_call: TRBV4-1; j_call: TRBJ2-6; cdr3_aa: ASSPGPLGANVLT
v_call: TRBV5-6; j_call: TRBJ2-3; cdr3_aa: ASSSATSGFTDTQY
v_call: TRBV7-2; j_call: TRBJ2-4; cdr3_aa: ASSLGGSGAKNIQY
v_call: TRBV6-1; j_call: TRBJ1-5; cdr3_aa: ASRIDNDQPQH
v_call: TRBV7-9; j_call: TRBJ2-3; cdr3_aa: ASREQGADTQY
v_call: TRBV7-7; j_call: TRBJ1-1; cdr3_aa: ASSLDRGTEAF
v_call: TRBV11-2; j_call: TRBJ1-2; cdr3_aa: ASSLGAYGYT
v_call: TRBV19; j_call: TRBJ2-7; cdr3_aa: ASSPPAGVEQY
v_call: TRBV5-1; j_call: TRBJ2-2; cdr3_aa: ASNIMVGGIGELF
v_call: TRBV2; j_call: TRBJ2-2; cdr3_aa: ASTDNRLDTGELF
v_call: TRBV11-2; j_call: TRBJ1-3; cdr3_aa: ASSPTARSSGNTIY
v_call: TRBV7-2; j_call: TRBJ1-1; cdr3_aa: ASSFSVGQLNTEAF
v_call: TRBV10-3; j_call: TRBJ2-1; cdr3_aa: ATRLADYNEQF
v_call: TRBV6-5; j_call: TRBJ2-4; cdr3_aa: ASSFRDRDKNIQY
v_call: TRBV5-1; j_call: TRBJ1-1; cdr3_aa: ASSSGTGVRAF
v_call: TRBV5-1; j_call: TRBJ2-1; cdr3_aa: ASSLGGSYNEQF
v_call: TRBV7-9; j_call: TRBJ1-5; cdr3_aa: ASSLGVQPQH
v_call: TRBV18; j_call: TRBJ2-1; cdr3_aa: ASSPRVSGSNEQF
v_call: TRBV5-4; j_call: TRBJ2-1; cdr3_aa: ASSLGLAGGYNEQF
v_call: TRBV25-1; j_call: TRBJ1-1; cdr3_aa: ASTQTGGRTEAF
v_call: TRBV10-3; j_call: TRBJ2-3; cdr3_aa: AISKDAGSADTQY
v_call: TRBV27; j_call: NA; cdr3_aa: ASNPRSDGGNEQY
v_call: TRBV10-3; j_call: TRBJ2-3; cdr3_aa: AISEVAGASTDTQY
v_call: TRBV11-2; j_call: TRBJ1-1; cdr3_aa: ASSYMEDTEAF
v_call: TRBV20-1; j_call: TRBJ2-7; cdr3_aa: SAQQTYEQY
v_call: TRBV5-4; j_call: TRBJ2-7; cdr3_aa: ASRETGTGMDEQY
v_call: TRBV27; j_call: TRBJ1-5; cdr3_aa: ASSPQGARVNQPQH
v_call: TRBV19; j_call: TRBJ2-3; cdr3_aa: ASSKRLDTDTQY
v_call: TRBV2; j_call: TRBJ2-5; cdr3_aa: ASSETSGLYLY